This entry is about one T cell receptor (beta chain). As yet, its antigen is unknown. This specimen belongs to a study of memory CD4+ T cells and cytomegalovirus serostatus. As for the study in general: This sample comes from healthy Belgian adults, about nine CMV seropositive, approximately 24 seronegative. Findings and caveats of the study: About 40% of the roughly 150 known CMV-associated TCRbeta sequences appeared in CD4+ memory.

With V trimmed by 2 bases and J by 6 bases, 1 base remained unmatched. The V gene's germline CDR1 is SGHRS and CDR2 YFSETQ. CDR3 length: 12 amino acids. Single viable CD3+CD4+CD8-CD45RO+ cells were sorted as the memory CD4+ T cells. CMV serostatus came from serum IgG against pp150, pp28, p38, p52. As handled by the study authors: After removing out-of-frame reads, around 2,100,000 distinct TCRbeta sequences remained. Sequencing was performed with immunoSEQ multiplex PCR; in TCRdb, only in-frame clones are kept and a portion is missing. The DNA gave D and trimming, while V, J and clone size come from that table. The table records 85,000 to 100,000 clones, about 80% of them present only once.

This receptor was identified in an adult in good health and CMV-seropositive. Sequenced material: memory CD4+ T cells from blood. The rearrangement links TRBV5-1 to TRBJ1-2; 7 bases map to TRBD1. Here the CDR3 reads CASSFDRDGYTF. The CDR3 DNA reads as TGCGCCAGCAGCTTTGACAGGGATGGCTACACCTTC.